The 14 T cell receptor beta chains listed next were all sequenced from one sample in a study of control samples from healthy donors and cancer patients (dated by TCRdb to 2020 to 2022). The library was generated by the immunoSEQ multiplex PCR assay. TCRdb took over this immuneACCESS table, retaining in-frame rearrangements with V and J assigned. Such tables are incomplete; in checked studies, under half of the missing clones stem from an unresolved V gene, and the remainder is unexplained. The sample has more than 140,000 clones on record, roughly 92% of them singletons. The ten largest clones add up to roughly 13% of the sample. The sequencing input was blood. These receptors came from a man aged 35 to 55 in good health.

V usage is TRBV7-3 and J usage is TRBJ2-1; D not resolved. The germline gives CDR1 SGHTA, CDR2 FQGTGA. Trimming pared 3 bases from V and 7 bases from J, leaving 4 bases between. This CDR3 has 11 residues. The CDR3 bases are TGTGCCAGCAGCTTGGGTAATGAGCAGTTCTTC. Protein: CASSLGNEQFF.

V usage is TRBV11-2 and J usage is TRBJ2-7, with 11 bases aligning to TRBD2. V was clipped by 2 bases and J by 5 bases; unmatched bases: 8. The CDR3 consists of 16 residues. Germline lookup yields CDR1 SGHAT and CDR2 FQNNGV. The CDR3 nucleotides are TGTGCCAGCAGCTTACTGCTCCTAGCGGGAGGCAACGAGCAGTACTTC. Residues: CASSLLLLAGGNEQYF.

The chain recombines TRBV11-2 with TRBJ1-4, with 7 positions matching TRBD1. Germline assignment: CDR1 SGHAT and CDR2 FQNNGV. Germline trimming cut 5 bases from V and 8 bases from J; bases unmatched to any gene: 8. This CDR3 region has 14 residues. The CDR3 sequence: CASSDDRELEKLFF. CDR3 nucleotides: TGTGCCAGCAGCGATGACAGGGAATTAGAAAAACTGTTTTTT.

The chain uses TRBV5-4 and TRBJ2-3, with D possibly TRBD1 on 5 matching bases. Germline-derived CDR1 and CDR2 are SGHNT and YYREEE (reference sequence). The CDR3 consists of 15 residues. The V gene lost 0 bases and the J gene lost 1 base, with 9 bases spanning the gap. CDR3 bases: TGTGCCAGCAGCTTGGGGGGCCTCGGCACAGATACGCAGTATTTT. It translates to CASSLGGLGTDTQYF.

The chain is built from TRBV6-1 and TRBJ1-2, with D perhaps matching TRBD1 (5 bases). Per the germline V gene, CDR1 is MNHNS and CDR2 is SASEGT. The germline V and J ends were trimmed by 2 bases and 6 bases, with 10 bases remaining between them. This CDR3 region has 13 residues. The CDR3 sequence: CASSELRTNGYTF. CDR3 coding DNA: TGTGCCAGCAGTGAATTACGGACAAATGGCTACACCTTC.

This chain connects TRBV12-3 or TRBV12-4 to TRBJ2-1; D not certain. The V end lost 6 bases, the J end lost 9 bases, and 15 bases lay between the germline ends. This CDR3 comprises 13 residues. CDR3 in DNA: TGTGCCAGCAGCCGCATAAATAGAGTTGAGCAGTTCTTC. Protein sequence: CASSRINRVEQFF.

This clone is a singleton in its sample. The rearrangement links TRBV4-3 to TRBJ1-4; no clear D gene. Germline V CDR1 and CDR2: LGHNA, YSLEER. V lost 0 bases and J lost 3, with 8 bases in between. The CDR3 extends over 15 amino acids. CDR3 amino acids: CASSQDWGSNEKLFF. The CDR3 nucleotides read TGCGCCAGCAGCCAAGATTGGGGATCTAATGAAAAACTGTTTTTT.

This clone has only one observation. V usage is TRBV5-6 and J usage is TRBJ2-5; TRBD1 might be the D (6 bases). Germline lookup yields CDR1 SGHDT and CDR2 YYEEEE. The CDR3 extends over 15 amino acids. Trimming left V 3 bases short and J 5 bases short, with 17 bases between. The CDR3 reads CASSSTGTKGETQYF. The CDR3 coding sequence is TGTGCCAGCAGCTCCACCGGGACAAAAGGGGAGACCCAGTACTTC.

The chain links TRBV12-3 or TRBV12-4 to TRBJ1-1; D is undetermined. The CDR3 runs to 13 residues. V was cut by 3 bases and J by 5 bases, with 10 bases left in between. CDR3 sequence (DNA): TGTGCCAGCAGTTTGTCGCGGTGGACTGAAGCTTTCTTT. Residues: CASSLSRWTEAFF.

The V call is TRBV6-5, the J call TRBJ2-1, with TRBD2 matching 8 bases. There are 16 residues in the CDR3. The V segment lost 0 bases and the J segment 1 base; nucleotides outside the gene matches: 2. Germline V gene sequence: CDR1 MNHEY, CDR2 SVGAGI. CDR3 loop: CASSYSAGGSYNEQFF. In DNA form, the CDR3 reads TGTGCCAGCAGTTACTCGGCGGGAGGATCCTACAATGAGCAGTTCTTC.

The gene calls are TRBV4-1 and TRBJ1-1; D remains unclear. This CDR3 has 14 amino acids. Germline-derived CDR1 and CDR2 are MGHRA and YSYEKL. V was shortened by 3 bases and J by 0 bases, with 8 bases between the two germline ends. CDR3 region: CASSHDPVNTEAFF. The CDR3 nucleotides read TGCGCCAGCAGCCATGACCCTGTGAACACTGAAGCTTTCTTT.

This sequence joins TRBV5-1 and TRBJ2-7; TRBD2 aligns across 8 bases. The V gene end was trimmed by 3 bases and the J gene end by 4 bases; junction bases not matched to a gene: 9. CDR1 is SGHRS, CDR2 YFSETQ, per germline. The CDR3 extends over 15 amino acids. The CDR3 spells CASSSGGGGFYEQYF. The DNA of the CDR3 is TGCGCCAGCAGCTCGGGAGGGGGAGGTTTTTACGAGCAGTACTTC. Variable domain in full (rest from reference TRBV5-1 and TRBJ2-7): KAGVTQTPRYLIKTRGQQVTLSCSPISGHRSVSWYQQTPGQGLQFLFEYFSETQRNKGNFPGRFSGRQFSNSRSEMNVSTLELGDSALYLCASSSGGGGFYEQYFGPGTRLTVT.

This clone was observed a few times. The genes are TRBV5-1 and TRBJ1-1, with 12 bases lining up with TRBD1. The CDR3 loop spans 15 amino acids. The V and J ends lost 4 bases and 11 bases, in that order; junction bases with no gene match: 12. Germline CDR1 and CDR2: SGHRS and YFSETQ. Here the CDR3 reads CASSRDRGLVFRAFF. The CDR3 DNA reads as TGCGCCAGCAGCAGGGACAGGGGGCTTGTGTTTCGCGCTTTCTTT.

The chain carries TRBV15 and TRBJ1-6; 7 nucleotides match TRBD1. This CDR3 is 16 amino acids long. Germline V gives CDR1 LNHNV, CDR2 YYDKDF (reference sequence). V dropped 0 bases and J dropped 7; count of bases not matched to a gene: 6. The CDR3 spells CATSRDPGQFNSPLHF. DNA of the CDR3: TGTGCCACCAGCAGAGACCCGGGACAGTTCAATTCACCCCTCCACTTT.